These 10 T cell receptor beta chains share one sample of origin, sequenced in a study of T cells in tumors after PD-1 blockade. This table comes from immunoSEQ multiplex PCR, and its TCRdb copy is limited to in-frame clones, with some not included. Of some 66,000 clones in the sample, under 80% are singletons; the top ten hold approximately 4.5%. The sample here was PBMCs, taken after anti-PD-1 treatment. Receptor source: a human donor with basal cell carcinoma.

CDR3 coding DNA: TGTGCCAGCACTACGGACAGGGTGTACACTGAAGCTTTCTTT. Its translation is CASTTDRVYTEAFF. This chain uses TRBV2 with TRBJ1-1; TRBD1 matches at 8 bases. The junction had 7 bases not matched to a gene; V was cut back by 7 bases and J by 3 bases. The germline V gene has CDR1 SNHLY and CDR2 FYNNEI. The CDR3 length is 14 residues.

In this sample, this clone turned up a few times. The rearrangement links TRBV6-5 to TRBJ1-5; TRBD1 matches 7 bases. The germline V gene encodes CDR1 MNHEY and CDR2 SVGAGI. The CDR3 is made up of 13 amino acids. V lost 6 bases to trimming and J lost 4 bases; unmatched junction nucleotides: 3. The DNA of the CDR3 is TGTGCCAGCAGCAACAGGGGAAATCAGCCCCAGCATTTT. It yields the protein CASSNRGNQPQHF.

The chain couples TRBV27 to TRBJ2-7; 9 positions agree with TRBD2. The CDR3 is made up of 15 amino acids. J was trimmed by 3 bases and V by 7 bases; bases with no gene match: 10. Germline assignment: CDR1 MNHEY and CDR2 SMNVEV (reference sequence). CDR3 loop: CASMASRGGFYEQYF. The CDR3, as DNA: TGTGCCAGCATGGCTTCGCGGGGGGGCTTCTACGAGCAGTACTTC.

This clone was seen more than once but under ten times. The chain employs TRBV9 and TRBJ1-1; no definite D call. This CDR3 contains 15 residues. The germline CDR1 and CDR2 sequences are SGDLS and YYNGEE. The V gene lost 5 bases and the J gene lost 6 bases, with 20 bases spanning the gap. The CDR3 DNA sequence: TGTGCCAGCAGACCTGAATTCATAGGGTCTGCTGAAGCTTTCTTT. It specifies CASRPEFIGSAEAFF.

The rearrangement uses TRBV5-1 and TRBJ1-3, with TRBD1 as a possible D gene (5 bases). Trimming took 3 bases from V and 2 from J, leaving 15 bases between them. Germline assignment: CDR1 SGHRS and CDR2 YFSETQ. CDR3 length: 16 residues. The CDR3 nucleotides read TGCGCCAGCAGCTCTGGGGTCGGGGGAACTGGAAACACCATATATTTT. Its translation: CASSSGVGGTGNTIYF.

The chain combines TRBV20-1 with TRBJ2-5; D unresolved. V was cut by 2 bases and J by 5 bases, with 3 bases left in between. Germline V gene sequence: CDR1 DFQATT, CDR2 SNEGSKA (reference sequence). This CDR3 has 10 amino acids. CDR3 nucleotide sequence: TGCAGTGCTAGAAAGGAGACCCAGTACTTC. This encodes CSARKETQYF.

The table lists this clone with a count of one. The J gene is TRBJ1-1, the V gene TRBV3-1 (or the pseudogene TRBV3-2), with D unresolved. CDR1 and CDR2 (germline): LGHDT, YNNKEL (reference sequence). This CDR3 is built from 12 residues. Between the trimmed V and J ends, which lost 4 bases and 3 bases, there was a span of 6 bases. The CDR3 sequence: CASSLYHTEAFF. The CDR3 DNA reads TGTGCCAGCAGCCTTTACCACACTGAAGCTTTCTTT.

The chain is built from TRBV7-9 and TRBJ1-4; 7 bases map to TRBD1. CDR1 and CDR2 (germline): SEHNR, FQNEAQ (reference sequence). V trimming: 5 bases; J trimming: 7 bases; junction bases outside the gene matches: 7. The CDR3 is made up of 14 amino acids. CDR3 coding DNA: TGTGCCAGCAGCACAAGGGGGCGCGGTGAAAAACTGTTTTTT. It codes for CASSTRGRGEKLFF.

The CDR3: CASTPRPAGGETQYF. CDR3 in DNA: TGCGCCAGCACCCCAAGGCCAGCGGGAGGGGAGACCCAGTACTTC. The genes are TRBV5-1 and TRBJ2-5; TRBD2 aligns across 10 bases. J was trimmed by 5 bases and V by 6 bases; bases with no gene match: 10. The CDR3 spans 15 residues. CDR1 SGHRS and CDR2 YFSETQ come from the germline V gene.

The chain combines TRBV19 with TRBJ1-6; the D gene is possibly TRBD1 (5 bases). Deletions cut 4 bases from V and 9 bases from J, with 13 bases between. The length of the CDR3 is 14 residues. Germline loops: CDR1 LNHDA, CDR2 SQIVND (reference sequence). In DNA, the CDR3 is TGTGCCAGTAGTACAGCAGGGTTAAGTTCACCCCTCCACTTT. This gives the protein CASSTAGLSSPLHF.